This T cell receptor beta chain was identified in a study of blood T cell repertoires in COVID-19. Study information: PBMCs, B-cell-depleted T cells, or T cells provided the cDNA or gDNA that made up the material.

V lost 4 bases to trimming and J lost 1 base; unmatched junction nucleotides: 10. From germline, CDR1 is KGHDR and CDR2 SFDVKD. The CDR3 length is 18 residues. The count of this clone is one. A COVID-19 case had been met by exposed participants during the 2 weeks before study entry. Here immunoSEQ multiplex PCR was the method, and the copy in TCRdb shows in-frame clones only, minus some. The sample comprises 200,000 to 250,000 clones, 90% of which are singletons, and roughly 15% rests with the top ten. This sequence joins TRBV24-1 and TRBJ1-5; 9 nucleotides line up with TRBD1. Sample: PBMCs or T cells enriched from blood (not recorded which). The sequence was collected from a man in his thirties or forties who had been exposed to COVID-19. The CDR3 DNA follows: TGTGCCACCAGTGAGTCCGGGACAGGGAGACGGAGCAATCAGCCCCAGCATTTT. This sequence encodes CATSESGTGRRSNQPQHF.